The next 4 T cell receptor beta chains were all read from a single sample in a study of graft-versus-host responses after intestinal transplantation. Antigens of these TCRs are unknown. Data came from immunoSEQ multiplex PCR; TCRdb stores just in-frame clones and leaves some out. Found here are about 96,000 clones, 80% to 95% of them singletons; the top ten hold around 0.17%. The source was unstimulated CD4+ T cells sorted from spleen or lymph node cells, collected before intestinal transplant. The receptors derive from a human donor who received an intestinal transplant.

The rearrangement links TRBV19 to TRBJ2-2, with D perhaps TRBD2 (7 bases). The CDR3 extends over 15 amino acids. V was shortened by 4 bases and J by 4 bases, with 13 bases between the two germline ends. Germline CDR1 LNHDA, CDR2 SQIVND (reference sequence). This chain's CDR3 is CASSTQGGGTGELFF. In DNA, the CDR3 is TGTGCCAGTAGTACACAGGGAGGGGGCACCGGGGAGCTGTTTTTT.

The V gene is TRBV19, the J gene TRBJ1-2; 9 positions agree with TRBD1. The junction had 8 bases not matched to a gene; V was cut back by 6 bases and J by 0 bases. The CDR3 covers 16 residues. CDR1 and CDR2 (germline): LNHDA, SQIVND (reference sequence). This chain's CDR3 is CASSRDRARANYGYTF. The CDR3 bases are TGTGCCAGTAGCCGGGACAGGGCCAGAGCTAACTATGGCTACACCTTC.

This clone was seen just once. The V gene is TRBV4-2, the J gene TRBJ2-5; TRBD2 matches at 7 bases. Germline CDR1 reads LGHNA; CDR2 reads YNFKEQ. The CDR3 is 17 amino acids. Losses at the gene ends were 1 base for V and 1 base for J; bases not matched to a gene: 9. CDR3 amino acids: CASSQGGGASGQETQYF. CDR3 coding DNA: TGTGCCAGCAGCCAAGGTGGTGGGGCTAGCGGCCAAGAGACCCAGTACTTC.

The J gene is TRBJ2-7, the V gene TRBV6-1; no reliable D call. The CDR3 totals 15 residues. V was cut by 3 bases and J by 4 bases, with 16 bases left in between. The germline V gene has CDR1 MNHNS and CDR2 SASEGT. The CDR3, as DNA: TGTGCCAGCAGTGACCAACTGACAAGATCTTACGAGCAGTACTTC. Its protein is CASSDQLTRSYEQYF.